Reported below is one T cell receptor beta chain. Its antigen is unknown. The CDR3 length is 15 residues. Losses at the gene ends were 5 bases for V and 3 bases for J; bases not matched to a gene: 8. Germline V gene lookup returns CDR1 MGHDK and CDR2 SYGVNS. Donors, healthy HIV-negative adults, lacked recent acute infections or vaccinations. The sample is drawn from a study of shared clonotypes between healthy human individuals. Study-level findings and limits: An effect of sequencing depth on clonotype sharing among donors was expected.

This was a deep-level run. In the original processing: Filtering differed, since immunoSEQ gave only junction sequences and no quality scores. Produced via immunoSEQ multiplex PCR; TCRdb's table is partial and in-frame only. The V and J calls and clone size were taken over from that table, and D and trimming were inferred from the DNA. Of about 470,000 clones listed, about 85% are singletons. The receptor's source is a woman aged 40 to 50 in good health. Some clones in this sample may be carry-over from other donors' samples. The gene calls are TRBV25-1 and TRBJ2-7, with 9 bases aligning to TRBD1. The material sequenced was PBMCs. As DNA, the CDR3 is TGTGCCAGCAGTCCACAGGGGACAGGGAACTACGAGCAGTACTTC. Protein: CASSPQGTGNYEQYF.